The sequence of this TCR beta chain was determined in a study of CXCR3-negative and CXCR3-positive naive CD8 T cells. Findings of the study overall: TRBV-TRBJ usage was similar across naive CXCR3 subsets but distinct in memory cells. Relative to CXCR3-negative naive cells, CXCR3-positive naive cells had more hydrophobic TRB CDR3s.

It was by 5' RACE with UMI labels that the TRB cDNA libraries were prepared. After re-calling the 5' RACE reads, TCRdb lists one entry per CDR3 protein, DNA absent. Its table records about 98,000 distinct CDR3 sequences. Germline assignment: CDR1 SQVTM and CDR2 ANQGSEA. The CDR3 consists of 15 residues. Within the CD8+ T cell compartment, naive cells were CD45RO-CCR7+CD27+CD95-. On this clonotype: Its antigen is undetermined.

The source is a human donor in good health. Some clones in this sample may be carry-over from other donors' samples. Sample: naive CXCR3+ CD8+ T cells from blood. Subset described: CD45RO-CCR7+CD27+CD95- naive CD8+ T cells expressing CXCR3 (TNR3+). V usage is TRBV29-1 and J usage is TRBJ2-7; with no DNA, the TCRdb D assignment of TRBD1 cannot be verified. This CDR3 reads CSVEEADSTDYEQYF.